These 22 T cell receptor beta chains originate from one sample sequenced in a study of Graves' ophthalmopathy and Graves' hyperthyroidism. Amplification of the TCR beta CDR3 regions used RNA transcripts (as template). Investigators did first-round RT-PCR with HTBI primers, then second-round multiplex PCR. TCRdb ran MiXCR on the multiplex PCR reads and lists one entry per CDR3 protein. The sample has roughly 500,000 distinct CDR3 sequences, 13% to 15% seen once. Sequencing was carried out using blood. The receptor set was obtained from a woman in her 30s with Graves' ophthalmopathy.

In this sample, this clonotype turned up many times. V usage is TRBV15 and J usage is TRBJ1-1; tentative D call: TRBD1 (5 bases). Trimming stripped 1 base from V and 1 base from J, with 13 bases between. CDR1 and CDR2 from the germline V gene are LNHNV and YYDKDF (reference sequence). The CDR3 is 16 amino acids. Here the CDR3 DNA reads TGTGCCACCAGCAGAGGAGGGGTGGAGCCGAACACTGAAGCTTTCTTT. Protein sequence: CATSRGGVEPNTEAFF.

This CDR3 reads CASSYWGGGGYGYTF. CDR3 DNA sequence: TGTGCCAGCAGTTACTGGGGGGGGGGAGGCTATGGCTACACCTTC. The rearrangement links TRBV6-5 to TRBJ1-2, with a tentative D call TRBD1 (5 bases). The CDR3 contains 15 residues. Trimming left V 1 base short and J 4 bases short, with 13 bases between. Germline V gives CDR1 MNHEY, CDR2 SVGAGI.

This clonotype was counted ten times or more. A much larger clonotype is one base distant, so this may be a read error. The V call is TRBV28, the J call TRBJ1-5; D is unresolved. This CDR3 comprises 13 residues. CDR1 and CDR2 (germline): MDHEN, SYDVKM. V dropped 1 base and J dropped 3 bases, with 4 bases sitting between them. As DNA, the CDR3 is TGTGCCAGCAGTTTATTGGTCAATCAGCCCCAGCATTTT. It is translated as CASSLLVNQPQHF.

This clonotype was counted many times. The CDR3 protein is CASRSEDTIYF. Here the CDR3 DNA reads TGTGCCAGCAGGTCCGAGGACACCATATATTTT. The chain employs TRBV28 and TRBJ1-3; D remains ambiguous. The CDR3 loop spans 11 amino acids. The germline CDR1 and CDR2 sequences are MDHEN and SYDVKM. Trimming cost V 6 bases and J 8 bases, with 8 bases left between them.

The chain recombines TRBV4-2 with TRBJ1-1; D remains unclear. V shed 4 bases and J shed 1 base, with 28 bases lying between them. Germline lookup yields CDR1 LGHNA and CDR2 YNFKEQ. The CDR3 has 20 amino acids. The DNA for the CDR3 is TGTGCCAGCAGCCGAACTACCTGGGGTTTGGTGGGAATTGGGAACACTGAAGCTTTCTTT. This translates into CASSRTTWGLVGIGNTEAFF.

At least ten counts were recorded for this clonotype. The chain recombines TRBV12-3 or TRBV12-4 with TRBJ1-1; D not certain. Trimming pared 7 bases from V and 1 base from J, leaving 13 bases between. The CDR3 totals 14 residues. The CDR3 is CASNLSGRNTEAFF. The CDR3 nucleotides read TGTGCCAGCAACCTAAGTGGACGGAACACTGAAGCTTTCTTT.

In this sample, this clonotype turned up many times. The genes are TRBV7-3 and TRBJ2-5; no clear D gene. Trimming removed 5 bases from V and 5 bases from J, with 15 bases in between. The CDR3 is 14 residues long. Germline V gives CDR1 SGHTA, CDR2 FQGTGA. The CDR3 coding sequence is TGTGCCAGCAGCAAAGGTCCCAACGGGGAGACCCAGTACTTC. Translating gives CASSKGPNGETQYF. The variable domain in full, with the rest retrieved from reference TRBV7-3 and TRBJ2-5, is GAGVSQTPSNKVTEKGKYVELRCDPISGHTALYWYRQSLGQGPEFLIYFQGTGAADDSGLPNDRFFAVRPEGSVSTLKIQRTERGDSAVYLCASSKGPNGETQYFGPGTRLLVL.

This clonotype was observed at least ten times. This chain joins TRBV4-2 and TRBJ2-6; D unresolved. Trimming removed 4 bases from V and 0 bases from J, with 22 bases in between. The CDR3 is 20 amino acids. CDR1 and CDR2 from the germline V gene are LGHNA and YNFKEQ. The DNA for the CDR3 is TGTGCCAGCAGCCCTCCCTTCCCGGAGATCCAAGACTCTGGGGCCAACGTCCTGACTTTC. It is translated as CASSPPFPEIQDSGANVLTF.

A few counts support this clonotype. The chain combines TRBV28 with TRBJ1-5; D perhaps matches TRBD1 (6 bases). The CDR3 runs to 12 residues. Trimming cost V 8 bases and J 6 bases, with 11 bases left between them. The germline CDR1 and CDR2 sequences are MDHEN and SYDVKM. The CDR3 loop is CASLRGLQPQHF. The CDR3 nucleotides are TGTGCCAGCTTACGGGGGCTTCAGCCCCAGCATTTT.

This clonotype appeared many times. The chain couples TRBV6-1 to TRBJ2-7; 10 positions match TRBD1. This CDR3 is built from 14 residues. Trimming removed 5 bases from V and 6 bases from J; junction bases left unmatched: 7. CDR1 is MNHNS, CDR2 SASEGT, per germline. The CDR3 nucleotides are TGTGCCAGCAGTCCGGGACAGGGGAATCGCGAGCAGTACTTC. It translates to CASSPGQGNREQYF.

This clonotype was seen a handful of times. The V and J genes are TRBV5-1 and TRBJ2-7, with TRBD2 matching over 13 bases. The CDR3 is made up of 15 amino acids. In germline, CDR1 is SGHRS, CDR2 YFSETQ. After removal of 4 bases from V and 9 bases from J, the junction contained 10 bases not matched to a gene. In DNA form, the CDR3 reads TGCGCCAGCAGCCCTGTGGGGACTAGCGGGACGTGGCAGTACTTC. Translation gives CASSPVGTSGTWQYF.

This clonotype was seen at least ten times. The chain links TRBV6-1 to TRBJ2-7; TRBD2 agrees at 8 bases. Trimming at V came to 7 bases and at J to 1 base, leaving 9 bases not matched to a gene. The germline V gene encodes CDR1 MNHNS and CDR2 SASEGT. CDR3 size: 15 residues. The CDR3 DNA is TGTGCCAGCACCACAGCGGGAGTTCGGTCCTACGAGCAGTACTTC. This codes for CASTTAGVRSYEQYF.

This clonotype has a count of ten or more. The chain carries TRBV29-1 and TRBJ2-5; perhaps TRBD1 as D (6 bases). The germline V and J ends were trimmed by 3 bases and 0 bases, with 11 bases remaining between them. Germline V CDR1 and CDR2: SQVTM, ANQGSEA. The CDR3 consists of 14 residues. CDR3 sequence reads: CSVDERTDQETQYF. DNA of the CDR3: TGCAGCGTTGATGAAAGGACAGACCAAGAGACCCAGTACTTC.

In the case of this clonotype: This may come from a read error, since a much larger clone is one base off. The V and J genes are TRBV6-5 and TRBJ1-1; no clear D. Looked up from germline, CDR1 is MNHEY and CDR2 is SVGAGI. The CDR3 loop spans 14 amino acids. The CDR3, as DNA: TGTGCCAGCCGTTACCCCCCATTGAACGCTGAAGCTTTCTTT. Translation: CASRYPPLNAEAFF.

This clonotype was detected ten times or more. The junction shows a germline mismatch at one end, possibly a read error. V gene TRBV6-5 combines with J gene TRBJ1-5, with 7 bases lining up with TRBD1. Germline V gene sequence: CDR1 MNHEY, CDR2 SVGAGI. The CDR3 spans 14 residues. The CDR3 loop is CASSRDRSIQPQHF. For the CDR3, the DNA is TGTGCCAGCAGCCGGGACAGAAGCATTCAGCCCCAGCATTTT.

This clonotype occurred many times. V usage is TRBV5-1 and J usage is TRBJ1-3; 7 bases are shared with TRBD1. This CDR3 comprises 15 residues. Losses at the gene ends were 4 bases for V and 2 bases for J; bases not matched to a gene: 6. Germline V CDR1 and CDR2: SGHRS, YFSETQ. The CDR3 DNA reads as TGCGCCAGCAGCCTCGAGGGGGCAACTGGAAACACCATATATTTT. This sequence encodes CASSLEGATGNTIYF.

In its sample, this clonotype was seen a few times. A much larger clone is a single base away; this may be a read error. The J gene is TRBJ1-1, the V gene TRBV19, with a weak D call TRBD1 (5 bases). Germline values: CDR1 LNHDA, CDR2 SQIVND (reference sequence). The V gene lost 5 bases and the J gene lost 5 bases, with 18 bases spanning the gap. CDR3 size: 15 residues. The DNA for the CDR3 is TGTGCCAGTAGTCTATCTGGACGGTCAGGGACTGAAGCTTTCTTT. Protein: CASSLSGRSGTEAFF.

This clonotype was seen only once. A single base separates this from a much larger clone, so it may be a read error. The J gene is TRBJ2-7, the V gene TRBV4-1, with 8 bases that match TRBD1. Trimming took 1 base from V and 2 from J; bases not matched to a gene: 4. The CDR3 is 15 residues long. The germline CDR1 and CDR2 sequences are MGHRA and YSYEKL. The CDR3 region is CASSQGRTGTYEQYV. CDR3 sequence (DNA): TGCGCCAGCAGCCAAGGTCGGACAGGGACCTACGAGCAGTACGTC.

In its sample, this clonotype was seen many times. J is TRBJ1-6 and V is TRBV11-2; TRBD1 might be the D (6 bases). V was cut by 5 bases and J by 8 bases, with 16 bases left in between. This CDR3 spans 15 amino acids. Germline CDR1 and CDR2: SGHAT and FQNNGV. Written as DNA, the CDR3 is TGTGCCAGCAGCACCCTGCGGGGGGCGGATTCACCCCTCCACTTT. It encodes CASSTLRGADSPLHF.

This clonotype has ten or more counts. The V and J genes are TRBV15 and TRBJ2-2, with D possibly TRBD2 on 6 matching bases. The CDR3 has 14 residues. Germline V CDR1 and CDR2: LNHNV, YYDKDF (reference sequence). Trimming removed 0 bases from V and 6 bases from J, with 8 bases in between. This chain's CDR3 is CATSRDRLAGELFF. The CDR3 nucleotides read TGTGCCACCAGCAGAGATCGACTAGCCGGGGAGCTGTTTTTT.

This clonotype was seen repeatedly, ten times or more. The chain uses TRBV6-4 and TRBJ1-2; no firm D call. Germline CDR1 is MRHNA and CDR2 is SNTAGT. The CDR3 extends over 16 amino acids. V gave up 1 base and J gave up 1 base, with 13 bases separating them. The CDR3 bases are TGTGCCAGCAGTGACTGGGCAGCTAAACGTAACTATGGCTACACCTTC. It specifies CASSDWAAKRNYGYTF.

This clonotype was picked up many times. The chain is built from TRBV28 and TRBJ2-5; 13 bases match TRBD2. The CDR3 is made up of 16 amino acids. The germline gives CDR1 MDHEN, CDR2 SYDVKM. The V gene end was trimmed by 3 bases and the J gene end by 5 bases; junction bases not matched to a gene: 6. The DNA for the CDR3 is TGTGCCAGCAGTTTCCGACTAGCGGGAGGTTGGGAGACCCAGTACTTC. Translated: CASSFRLAGGWETQYF.